The clone carrying this T cell receptor (beta chain) was detected once. The target antigen is unknown. The CDR3 has 21 residues. The junction had 19 bases not matched to a gene; V was cut back by 2 bases and J by 7 bases. Per the germline V gene, CDR1 is MNHEY and CDR2 is SVGAGI. Treatment meaning: roughly ten-day PBMC culture with coronavirus spike peptide pools or control peptides (ViraFEST assay). These data belong to a study of vaccination and CD4 T cells after COVID-19. Background on the study: Six males and four females constituted the convalescent cohort, two of whom were Hispanic.

The Oncomine TCR Beta short-read assay generated sequence data from the DNA of cultured CD4+ T cells. In TCRdb, the PCR reads were re-called with MiXCR into one record per CDR3 protein. The sample contains 15,000 or so distinct CDR3 sequences, 50% to 55% of which appear only once. The sequenced sample was CD4+ T cells from blood, cultured in vitro. This chain uses TRBV6-5 with TRBJ2-1; TRBD2 matches 14 bases. The origin of this receptor is a human donor who had recovered from COVID-19. The CDR3 loop is CASSYRIGTSGRPLVGNEQFF. CDR3 coding DNA: TGTGCCAGCAGTTACCGAATCGGGACTAGCGGGAGACCCTTGGTGGGGAATGAGCAGTTCTTC.